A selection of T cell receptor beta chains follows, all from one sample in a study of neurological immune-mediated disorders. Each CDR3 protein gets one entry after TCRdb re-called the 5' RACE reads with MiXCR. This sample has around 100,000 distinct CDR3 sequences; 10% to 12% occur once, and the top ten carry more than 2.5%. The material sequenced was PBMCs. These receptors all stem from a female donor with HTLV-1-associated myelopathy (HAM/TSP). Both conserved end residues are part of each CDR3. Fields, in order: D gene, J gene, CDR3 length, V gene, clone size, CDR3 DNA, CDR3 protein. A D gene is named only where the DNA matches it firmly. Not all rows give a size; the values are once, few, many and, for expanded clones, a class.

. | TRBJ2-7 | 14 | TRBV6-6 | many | TGTGCCAGCATTCGAGGACGTAACTCCTACGAGCAGTACTTC | CASIRGRNSYEQYF
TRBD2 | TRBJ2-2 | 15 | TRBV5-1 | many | TGCGCCAGCAGGGTCCTAGCGGCGAACACCGGGGAGCTGTTTTTT | CASRVLAANTGELFF
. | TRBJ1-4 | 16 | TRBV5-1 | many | TGCGCCAGCAGCTTGAATCCCATGACCGCTAATGAAAAACTGTTTTTT | CASSLNPMTANEKLFF
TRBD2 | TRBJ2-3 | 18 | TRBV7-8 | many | TGTGCCAGCAGCCTATCAACCGGGACTAGCGGGAAAACAGATACGCAGTATTTT | CASSLSTGTSGKTDTQYF
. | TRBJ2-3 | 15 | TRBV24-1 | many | TGTGCCACCAGTGATTCAAGGGGCGTGGGAGATACGCAGTATTTT | CATSDSRGVGDTQYF
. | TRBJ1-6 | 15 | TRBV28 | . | TGTGCCAGCAATTCAATCGGGACTGGTTATTCACCCCTCCACTTT | CASNSIGTGYSPLHF
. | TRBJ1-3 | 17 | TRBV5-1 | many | TGCGCCAGCAGCCTAAACCCCCGGGCAGAGACTGGAAACACCATATATTTT | CASSLNPRAETGNTIYF
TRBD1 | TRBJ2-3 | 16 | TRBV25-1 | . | TGTGCCAGCAGTGCCCGACAGGGGTTAAGCACAAATACGCAGTATTTT | CASSARQGLSTNTQYF
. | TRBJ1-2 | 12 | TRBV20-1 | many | TGCAGTGCTAGGCTAAATGGGGGCGGCTACACCTTC | CSARLNGGGYTF
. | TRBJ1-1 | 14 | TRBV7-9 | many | TGTGCCAGCAGCTTAGCCCAGGTGGGCACTGAAGCTTTCTTT | CASSLAQVGTEAFF
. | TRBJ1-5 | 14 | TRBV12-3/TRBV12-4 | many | TGTGCCAGCACCCTAGTTGGGAGCAATCAGCCCCAGCATTTT | CASTLVGSNQPQHF
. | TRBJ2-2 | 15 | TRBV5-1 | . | TGCGCCAGCAGCTTCCGCAGCAGTGGCACCGGGGAGCTGTTTTTT | CASSFRSSGTGELFF
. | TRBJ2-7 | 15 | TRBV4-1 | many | TGCGCCAGCAGCCTCGGACTCCAATCTCAGTACGAGCAGTACTTC | CASSLGLQSQYEQYF
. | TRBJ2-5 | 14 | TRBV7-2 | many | TGTGCCAGCAGCATTTCTAGGGAAATGGAGACCCAGTACTTC | CASSISREMETQYF
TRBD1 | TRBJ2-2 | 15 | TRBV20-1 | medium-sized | TGCAGTGCTAACCGGGACAGGGCCTCCACCGGGGAGCTGTTTTTT | CSANRDRASTGELFF
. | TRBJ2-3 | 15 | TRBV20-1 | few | TGCAGTGCTAGAGTCCAGGGAAGTAACACAGATACGCAGTATTTT | CSARVQGSNTDTQYF
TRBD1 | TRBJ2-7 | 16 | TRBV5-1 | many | TGCGCCAGCAGCTTGGCCTGGACAGGAGTCTCCTACGAGCAGTACTTC | CASSLAWTGVSYEQYF
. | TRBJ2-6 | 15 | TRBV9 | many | TGTGCCAGCAGCAAAGGGGGGGCTGGGGCCAACGTCCTGACTTTC | CASSKGGAGANVLTF
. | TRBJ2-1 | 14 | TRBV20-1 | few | TGCAGTGCTAGAGCGCGTCTTATGGGGAATGAGCAGTTCTTC | CSARARLMGNEQFF
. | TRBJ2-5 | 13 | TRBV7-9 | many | TGTGCCAGCACCGGACTCGGCGGGGAGACCCAGTACTTC | CASTGLGGETQYF
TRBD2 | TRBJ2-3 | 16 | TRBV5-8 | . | TGTGCCAGCAGCCCAATGCGGGGGGCCTCCACAGATACGCAGTATTTT | CASSPMRGASTDTQYF
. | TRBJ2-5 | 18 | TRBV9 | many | TGTGCCAGCAGCCCTTCAGCAGTGGGTAGTCGGCTTCGGGAGACCCAGTACTTC | CASSPSAVGSRLRETQYF
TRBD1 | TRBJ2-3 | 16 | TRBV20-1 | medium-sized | TGCAGTGCTAGTAACAGGGGGTACTACGGCACAGATACGCAGTATTTT | CSASNRGYYGTDTQYF
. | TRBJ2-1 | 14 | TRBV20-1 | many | TGCAGTGCCAATAGGGGGTCCCTATACAATGAGCAGTTCTTC | CSANRGSLYNEQFF
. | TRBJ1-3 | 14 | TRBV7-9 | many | TGTGCCAGCAGCTATGGGGGGCCCGGAAACACCATATATTTT | CASSYGGPGNTIYF
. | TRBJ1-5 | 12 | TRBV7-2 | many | TGTGCCAGCAGCTTAGATGATCAGCCCCAGCATTTT | CASSLDDQPQHF
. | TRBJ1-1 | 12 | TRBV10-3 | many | TGTGCCATCAGTGTAAGGGACACTGAAGCTTTCTTT | CAISVRDTEAFF
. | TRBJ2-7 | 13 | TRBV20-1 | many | TGCAGCCTAAGTTCCGGGATCTCCTACGAGCAGTACTTC | CSLSSGISYEQYF
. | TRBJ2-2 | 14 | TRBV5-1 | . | TGCGCCAGCAGCCCCGGACCGTACACCGGGGAGCTGTTTTTT | CASSPGPYTGELFF
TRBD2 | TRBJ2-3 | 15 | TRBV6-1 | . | TGTGCCAGCACTCCCGGGGGGTACGGCACAGATACGCAGTATTTT | CASTPGGYGTDTQYF
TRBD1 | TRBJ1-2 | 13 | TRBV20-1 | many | TGCAGTGCTAGGGACAGGGGGAACTATGGCTACACCTTC | CSARDRGNYGYTF
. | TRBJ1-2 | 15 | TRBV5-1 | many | TGCGCCAGCAGCTTGGCCGTCGGGGGGGGAGGTGGCTACACCTTC | CASSLAVGGGGGYTF
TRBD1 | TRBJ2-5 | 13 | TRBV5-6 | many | TGTGCCAGCAGCGGACAGGGAGCAGAGACCCAGTACTTC | CASSGQGAETQYF
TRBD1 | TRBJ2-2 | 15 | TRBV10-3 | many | TGTGCCATCAGCGCCGGGACAGAAAACACCGGGGAGCTGTTTTTT | CAISAGTENTGELFF
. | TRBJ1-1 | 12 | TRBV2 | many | TGTGCCAGCATATTCCGGCTTTCTGAAGCTTTCTTT | CASIFRLSEAFF
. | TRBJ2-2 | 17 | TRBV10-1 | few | TGCGCCAGCAGTGACAGAACCGGGCCGGGTGGCACCGGGGAGCTGTTTTTT | CASSDRTGPGGTGELFF
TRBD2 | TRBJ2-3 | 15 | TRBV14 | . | TGTGCCAGCAGCCAAGTGGGAGGGATGAGAGATACGCAGTATTTT | CASSQVGGMRDTQYF
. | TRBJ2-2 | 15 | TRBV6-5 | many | TGTGCCAGCAGTATACAGGGATCAAACACCGGGGAGCTGTTTTTT | CASSIQGSNTGELFF
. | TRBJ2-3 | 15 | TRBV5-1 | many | TGCGCCAGCAGCTTGACGACAGGACTCACAGATACGCAGTATTTT | CASSLTTGLTDTQYF
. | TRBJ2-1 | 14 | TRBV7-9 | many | TGTGCCAGCAGCGGAGGACAGAAATACAATGAGCAGTTCTTC | CASSGGQKYNEQFF
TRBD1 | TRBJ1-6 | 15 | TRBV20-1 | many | TGCAGTGCTAGCTACAGGGGGCAGGCGCGTTCACCCCTCCACTTT | CSASYRGQARSPLHF
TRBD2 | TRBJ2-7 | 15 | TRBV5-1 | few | TGCGCCAGCAGCGGGGGACTAGCGGGGACCTACGAGCAGTACTTC | CASSGGLAGTYEQYF
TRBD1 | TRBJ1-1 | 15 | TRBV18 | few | TGTGCCAGCTCACCCCTATACAGGGGTGTCACTGAAGCTTTCTTT | CASSPLYRGVTEAFF
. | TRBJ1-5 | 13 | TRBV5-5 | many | TGTGCCAGCAGCTTGGGGGAGTATCAGCCCCAGCATTTT | CASSLGEYQPQHF
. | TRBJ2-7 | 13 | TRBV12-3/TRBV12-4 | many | TGTGCCAGCAGTAGGGCGGGGAACTACGAGCAGTACTTC | CASSRAGNYEQYF
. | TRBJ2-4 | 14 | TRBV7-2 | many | TGTGCCAGCAGCACCGGGACCTCCAAAAACATTCAGTACTTC | CASSTGTSKNIQYF
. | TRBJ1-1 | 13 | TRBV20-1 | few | TGCAGTGCTAGGAGCAGGGGAGGGGCTGAAGCTTTCTTT | CSARSRGGAEAFF
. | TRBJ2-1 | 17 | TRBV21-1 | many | TGTGCCGAGAGAGGGACAGGGTCGGTTGTAAGTCACAATGAGCAGTTCTTC | CAERGTGSVVSHNEQFF
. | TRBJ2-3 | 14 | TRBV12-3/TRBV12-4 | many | TGTGCCAGCAGCCCGAGGGTCCCCACAGATACGCAGTATTTT | CASSPRVPTDTQYF
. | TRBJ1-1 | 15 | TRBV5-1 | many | TGCGCCAGCAGCCCGACAGCCTCGTGGAACACTGAAGCTTTCTTT | CASSPTASWNTEAFF
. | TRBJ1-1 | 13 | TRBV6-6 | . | TGTGCCAGCAGGAAAACCGTCTTCACTGAAGCTTTCTTT | CASRKTVFTEAFF
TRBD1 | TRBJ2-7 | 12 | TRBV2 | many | TGTGCCATGACAGGGGACCCTTACGAGCAGTACTTC | CAMTGDPYEQYF
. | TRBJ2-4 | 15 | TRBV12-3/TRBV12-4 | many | TGTGCCAGCAGTTTCGCGGGGACTCCCAAAAACATTCAGTACTTC | CASSFAGTPKNIQYF
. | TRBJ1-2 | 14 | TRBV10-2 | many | TGCGCCAGCTCGGGGCGGAGGGGATCCTATGGCTACACCTTC | CASSGRRGSYGYTF
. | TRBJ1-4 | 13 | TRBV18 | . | TGTGCCAGCTCACCACCCACTTATGAAAAACTGTTTTTT | CASSPPTYEKLFF